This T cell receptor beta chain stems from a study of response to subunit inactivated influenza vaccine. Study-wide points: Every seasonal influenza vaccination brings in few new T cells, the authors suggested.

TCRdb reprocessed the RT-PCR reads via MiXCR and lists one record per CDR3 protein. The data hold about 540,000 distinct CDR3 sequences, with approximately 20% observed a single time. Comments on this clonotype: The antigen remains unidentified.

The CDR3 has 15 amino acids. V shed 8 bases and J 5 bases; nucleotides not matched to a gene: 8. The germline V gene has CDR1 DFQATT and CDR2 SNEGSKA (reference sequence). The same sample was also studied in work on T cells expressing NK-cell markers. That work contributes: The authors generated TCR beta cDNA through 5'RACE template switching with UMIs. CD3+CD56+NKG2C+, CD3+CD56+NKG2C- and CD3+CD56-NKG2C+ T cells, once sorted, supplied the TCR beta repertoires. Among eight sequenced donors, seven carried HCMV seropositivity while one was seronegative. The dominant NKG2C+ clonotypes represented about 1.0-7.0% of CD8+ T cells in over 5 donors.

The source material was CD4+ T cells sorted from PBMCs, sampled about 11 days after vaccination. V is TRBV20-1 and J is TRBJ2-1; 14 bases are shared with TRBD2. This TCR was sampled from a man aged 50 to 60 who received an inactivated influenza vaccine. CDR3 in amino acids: CSSGTSGRPNNEQFF. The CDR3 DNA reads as TGCAGTTCCGGGACTAGCGGGAGACCTAACAATGAGCAGTTCTTC.